A selection of T cell receptor beta chains follows, all from one sample in a study of blood T cell repertoires in COVID-19. Measured with immunoSEQ multiplex PCR; TCRdb has only the in-frame clones, and not every one. The data show around 390,000 clones, around nine tenths seen once. The sequenced sample was PBMCs or T cells enriched from blood (not recorded which). The source of these receptors is a woman aged 45-65 years who had recovered from COVID-19. CDR3s include the opening cysteine and the closing phenylalanine or tryptophan. Each record gives: V gene, clone size, D gene, J gene, CDR3 protein, CDR3 DNA. The D gene is left open where the match is weak. Clone size appears in some rows only: once, few, many, or a class for an expanded clone.

v_call: TRBV28
clone_size: .
d_call: .
j_call: TRBJ1-2
cdr3_aa: CASTEREYGYTF
cdr3_nt: TGTGCCAGCACCGAGAGGGAATATGGCTACACCTTC

v_call: TRBV6-5
clone_size: once
d_call: TRBD1
j_call: TRBJ1-2
cdr3_aa: CASSWEQGAQGYTF
cdr3_nt: TGTGCCAGCAGTTGGGAACAGGGGGCTCAGGGCTACACCTTC

v_call: TRBV2
clone_size: once
d_call: TRBD1
j_call: TRBJ1-4
cdr3_aa: CATSRGQAPLF
cdr3_nt: TGTGCCACCAGCAGGGGGCAGGCCCCGCTCTTT

v_call: TRBV4-1
clone_size: .
d_call: .
j_call: TRBJ1-6
cdr3_aa: CASSLETVVGYNSPLHF
cdr3_nt: TGCGCCAGCAGCCTAGAAACAGTAGTTGGCTATAATTCACCCCTCCACTTT

v_call: TRBV3-1/TRBV3-2
clone_size: .
d_call: .
j_call: TRBJ1-2
cdr3_aa: CASTPREGGYGYTF
cdr3_nt: TGTGCCAGCACGCCCAGGGAGGGAGGCTATGGCTACACCTTC

v_call: TRBV6-1
clone_size: .
d_call: TRBD1
j_call: TRBJ2-6
cdr3_aa: CASSDDLTGPGANVLTF
cdr3_nt: TGTGCCAGCAGTGACGACTTGACAGGGCCTGGGGCCAACGTCCTGACTTTC

v_call: TRBV3-1/TRBV3-2
clone_size: .
d_call: .
j_call: TRBJ2-5
cdr3_aa: CASSRRAGRQETQYF
cdr3_nt: TGTGCCAGCAGCCGGCGGGCGGGGAGGCAAGAGACCCAGTACTTC

v_call: TRBV19
clone_size: .
d_call: .
j_call: TRBJ1-1
cdr3_aa: CASSTQTGNTEAFF
cdr3_nt: TGTGCCAGTAGTACACAGACAGGGAACACTGAAGCTTTCTTT

v_call: TRBV27
clone_size: few
d_call: .
j_call: TRBJ1-2
cdr3_aa: CASRQMVGGYTF
cdr3_nt: TGTGCCAGCCGACAGATGGTTGGAGGCTACACCTTC

v_call: TRBV19
clone_size: .
d_call: TRBD1
j_call: TRBJ1-6
cdr3_aa: CASSSQTGASNSPLHF
cdr3_nt: TGTGCCAGTAGTTCGCAAACAGGGGCTAGTAATTCACCCCTCCACTTT

v_call: TRBV19
clone_size: few
d_call: .
j_call: TRBJ2-1
cdr3_aa: CASSTLGSSYNEQFF
cdr3_nt: TGTGCCAGTAGTACCCTGGGGAGCTCCTACAATGAGCAGTTCTTC

v_call: TRBV6-1
clone_size: .
d_call: .
j_call: TRBJ1-3
cdr3_aa: CASSEGQTSGNTIYF
cdr3_nt: TGTGCCAGCAGTGAAGGTCAAACTTCTGGAAACACCATATATTTT

v_call: TRBV2
clone_size: .
d_call: TRBD1
j_call: TRBJ2-7
cdr3_aa: CASSGTVTSYEQYF
cdr3_nt: TGTGCCAGCAGCGGGACAGTGACCTCCTACGAGCAGTACTTC

v_call: TRBV3-1/TRBV3-2
clone_size: .
d_call: TRBD2
j_call: TRBJ2-3
cdr3_aa: CASSQDMRGGGTDTQYF
cdr3_nt: TGTGCCAGCAGCCAAGATATGCGGGGGGGCGGAACAGATACGCAGTATTTT

v_call: TRBV3-1/TRBV3-2
clone_size: .
d_call: .
j_call: TRBJ1-4
cdr3_aa: CASSQASQRREKLFF
cdr3_nt: TGTGCCAGCAGCCAAGCGAGCCAACGGAGGGAAAAACTGTTTTTT

v_call: TRBV5-1
clone_size: .
d_call: .
j_call: TRBJ1-2
cdr3_aa: CASSNSNYGYTF
cdr3_nt: TGCGCCAGCAGTAACAGTAACTATGGCTACACCTTC

v_call: TRBV19
clone_size: .
d_call: TRBD1
j_call: TRBJ1-5
cdr3_aa: CASSTTQGSNQPQHF
cdr3_nt: TGTGCCAGTAGTACTACACAGGGGTCTAATCAGCCCCAGCATTTT

v_call: TRBV10-3
clone_size: .
d_call: .
j_call: TRBJ1-4
cdr3_aa: CAISAGGEEKLFF
cdr3_nt: TGTGCCATCAGTGCGGGGGGCGAAGAAAAACTGTTTTTT